The present T cell receptor beta chain was sequenced within a study of T cell responses to AZD1222 COVID-19 vaccine. Overall study context: Pooled in the analysis were second doses at about 4 or about 12 weeks.

V lost 0 bases and J 8 bases, leaving 14 bases between the germline ends. The CDR3 sequence is 15 residues long. In germline, CDR1 is SGDLS, CDR2 YYNGEE. Clones were read by immunoSEQ multiplex PCR, and TCRdb kept only the in-frame ones, dropping some. Here the sample spans some 87,000 clones, 80% to 90% being singletons. This clonotype was obtained from an adult in good health. The source material was peripheral blood, sampled on day 0 of AZD1222 vaccination. The chain joins TRBV9 to TRBJ1-4, with D perhaps matching TRBD1 (5 bases). CDR3 nucleotides: TGTGCCAGCAGCGTAGCTGTAGGGGAAGGGGAAAAACTGTTTTTT. Protein sequence: CASSVAVGEGEKLFF. The complete variable domain, with remaining parts taken from reference TRBV9 and TRBJ1-4, reads DSGVTQTPKHLITATGQRVTLRCSPRSGDLSVYWYQQSLDQGLQFLIQYYNGEERAKGNILERFSAQQFPDLHSELNLSSLELGDSALYFCASSVAVGEGEKLFFGSGTQLSVL.